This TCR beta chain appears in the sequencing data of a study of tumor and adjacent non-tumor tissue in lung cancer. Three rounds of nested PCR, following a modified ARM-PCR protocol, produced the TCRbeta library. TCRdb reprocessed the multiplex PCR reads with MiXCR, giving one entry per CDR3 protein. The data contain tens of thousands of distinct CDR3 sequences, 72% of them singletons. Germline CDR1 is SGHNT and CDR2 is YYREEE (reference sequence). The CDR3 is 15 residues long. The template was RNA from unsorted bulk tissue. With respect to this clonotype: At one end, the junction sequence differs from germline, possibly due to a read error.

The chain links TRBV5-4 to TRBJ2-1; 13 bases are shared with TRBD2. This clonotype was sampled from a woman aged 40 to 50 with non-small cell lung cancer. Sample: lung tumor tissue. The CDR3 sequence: CVSTHRTSGRNEQFF. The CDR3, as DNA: TGTGTCAGCACCCACCGGACTAGCGGGAGAAATGAACAGTTCTTC. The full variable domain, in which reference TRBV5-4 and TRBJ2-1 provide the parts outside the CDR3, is ETGVTQSPTHLIKTRGQQVTLRCSSQSGHNTVSWYQQALGQGPQFIFQYYREEENGRGNFPPRFSGLQFPNYSSELNVNALELDDSALYLCVSTHRTSGRNEQFFGPGTRLTVL.